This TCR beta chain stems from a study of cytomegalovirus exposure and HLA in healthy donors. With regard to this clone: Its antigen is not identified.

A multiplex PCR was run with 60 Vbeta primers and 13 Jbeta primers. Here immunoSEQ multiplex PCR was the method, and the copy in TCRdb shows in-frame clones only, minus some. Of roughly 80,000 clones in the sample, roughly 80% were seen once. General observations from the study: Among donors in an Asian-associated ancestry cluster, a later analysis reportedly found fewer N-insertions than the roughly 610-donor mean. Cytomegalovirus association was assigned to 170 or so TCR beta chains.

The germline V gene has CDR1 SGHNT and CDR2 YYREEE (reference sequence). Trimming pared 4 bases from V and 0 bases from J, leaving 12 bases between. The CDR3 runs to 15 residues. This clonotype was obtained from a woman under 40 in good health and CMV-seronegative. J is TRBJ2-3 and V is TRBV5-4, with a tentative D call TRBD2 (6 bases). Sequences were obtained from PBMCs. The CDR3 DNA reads TGTGCCAGCAGCACGTCGGGACTGAGCACAGATACGCAGTATTTT. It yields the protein CASSTSGLSTDTQYF. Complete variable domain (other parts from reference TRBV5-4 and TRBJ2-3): ETGVTQSPTHLIKTRGQQVTLRCSSQSGHNTVSWYQQALGQGPQFIFQYYREEENGRGNFPPRFSGLQFPNYSSELNVNALELDDSALYLCASSTSGLSTDTQYFGPGTRLTVL.